The 18 T cell receptor beta chains presented below share a single source sample, sequenced in a study of blood T cell repertoires in COVID-19. Produced via immunoSEQ multiplex PCR; TCRdb's table is partial and in-frame only. Of around 81,000 clones in the sample, 70% to 90% are singletons; the top ten hold about 7%. The sample taken for sequencing was peripheral blood. The receptors come from an older man with acute or convalescent COVID-19.

The V call is TRBV5-5, the J call TRBJ2-3, with TRBD2 matching over 9 bases. Germline CDR1 and CDR2: SGHKS and YYEKEE (reference sequence). The CDR3 sequence is 13 residues long. J lost 9 bases, V lost 4 bases, and 6 bases had no gene match. The CDR3 coding sequence is TGTGCCAGCAGCCTCATAGCGGGGGAGACGCAGTATTTT. Translation: CASSLIAGETQYF.

The rearrangement joins TRBV7-2 to TRBJ2-1; 7 bases match TRBD1. Trimming took 7 bases from V and 1 from J; bases not matched to a gene: 4. Germline CDR1 SGHTA, CDR2 FQGNSA. CDR3 length equals 14 residues. CDR3 in amino acids: CASNRGMSYNEQFF. The CDR3 nucleotides are TGTGCCAGCAACAGGGGTATGTCCTACAATGAGCAGTTCTTC.

This clone has more than one count but fewer than ten. CDR3 residues: CAINSGQGNYGYTF. The CDR3 region has the DNA TGTGCCATCAACTCTGGACAGGGGAACTATGGCTACACCTTC. The chain joins TRBV10-3 to TRBJ1-2; 9 nucleotides agree with TRBD1. Germline CDR1 and CDR2: ENHRY and SYGVKD. V lost 7 bases to trimming and J lost 2 bases; unmatched junction nucleotides: 5. The CDR3 extends over 14 amino acids.

This chain connects TRBV11-2 to TRBJ2-7; 9 bases agree with TRBD1. The V segment lost 11 bases and the J segment 5 bases; nucleotides outside the gene matches: 13. The germline CDR1 and CDR2 sequences are SGHAT and FQNNGV. There are 14 residues in the CDR3. Written as DNA, the CDR3 is TGTGCCTCAAGACCGGGACAGGGTTTCCACGAGCAGTACTTC. Its protein product is CASRPGQGFHEQYF.

This clone was detected once. The V and J genes are TRBV28 and TRBJ1-1; unclear D gene. The V and J ends lost 2 bases and 5 bases respectively, with 6 bases between them. Looked up from germline, CDR1 is MDHEN and CDR2 is SYDVKM. The CDR3 has 12 residues. This CDR3 is CASSLMQTEAFF. For the CDR3, the DNA is TGTGCCAGCAGTTTAATGCAGACTGAAGCTTTCTTT.

The chain employs TRBV6-6 and TRBJ1-1; D unresolved. The length of the CDR3 is 16 residues. V lost 3 bases and J 3 bases, leaving 17 bases between the germline ends. Germline V gene sequence: CDR1 MNHNY, CDR2 SVGAGI (reference sequence). The CDR3 DNA follows: TGTGCCAGCAGTTATCCGTTACAGAGGGCCGACACTGAAGCTTTCTTT. Translating it yields CASSYPLQRADTEAFF.

This clone has only one observation. This chain links TRBV14 with TRBJ2-1; the match to TRBD2 covers 7 bases. V dropped 5 bases and J dropped 8; count of bases not matched to a gene: 12. This CDR3 contains 15 residues. Germline loops: CDR1 SGHDN, CDR2 FVKESK. The CDR3 spells CASSSLAGAWDEQFF. The CDR3 region has the DNA TGTGCCAGCAGCTCGCTGGCGGGAGCTTGGGATGAGCAGTTCTTC.

The gene calls are TRBV27 and TRBJ1-2, with 8 bases that match TRBD1. CDR1 is MNHEY and CDR2 is SMNVEV in the germline V gene (reference sequence). Losses at the gene ends were 2 bases for V and 7 bases for J; bases not matched to a gene: 15. This CDR3 contains 17 residues. The CDR3 is CASSLTPPLDREGGYTF. The DNA of the CDR3 is TGTGCCAGCAGTTTAACCCCCCCGTTGGACAGGGAGGGTGGCTACACCTTC.

This clone came up a few times. One end of the junction is discordant with germline, which a read error may explain. This rearrangement joins TRBV15 to TRBJ2-2; D not resolved. This CDR3 region has 14 residues. Germline V lookup: CDR1 LNHNV, CDR2 YYDKDF (reference sequence). The CDR3 spells CASSHRINTGELFF. Here the CDR3 DNA reads TGTGCCAGCAGCCATAGAATAAACACCGGGGAGCTGTTTTTT.

The rearrangement joins TRBV2 to TRBJ1-2; a weak D match, TRBD1 (6 bases). Germline V gene lookup returns CDR1 SNHLY and CDR2 FYNNEI. The ends were cut back, 8 bases at V and 1 base at J, with 11 bases in the middle. This CDR3 is 13 amino acids long. CDR3 coding DNA: TGTGCCAGCTCTGGACAGAGTAACTATGGCTACACCTTC. This sequence encodes CASSGQSNYGYTF.

This clone was seen only a few times. The rearrangement links TRBV4-1 to TRBJ2-1; 7 bases line up with TRBD2. Germline V lookup: CDR1 MGHRA, CDR2 YSYEKL. The CDR3 is made up of 15 amino acids. The V gene end was trimmed by 4 bases and the J gene end by 0 bases; junction bases not matched to a gene: 3. The CDR3 coding sequence is TGCGCCAGCAGCCCCGGCGGGGGCTCCTACAATGAGCAGTTCTTC. As protein: CASSPGGGSYNEQFF.

The chain carries TRBV6-5 and TRBJ1-5, with TRBD1 as a possible D gene (6 bases). The germline gives CDR1 MNHEY, CDR2 SVGAGI. V lost 5 bases to trimming and J lost 4 bases, with 9 bases between them. The CDR3 contains 13 residues. CDR3 sequence: CASSTTGNQPQHF. CDR3 sequence (DNA): TGTGCCAGCAGTACCACAGGGAATCAGCCCCAGCATTTT.

The V and J genes are TRBV13 and TRBJ2-7; no firm D call. CDR3 length equals 14 residues. The V end lost 0 bases, the J end lost 6 bases, and 12 bases lay between the germline ends. Per germline, CDR1 PRHDT and CDR2 FYEKMQ (reference sequence). Written as DNA, the CDR3 is TGTGCCAGCAGCTTAGGCGGTCGGTTGTCCGAGCAGTACTTC. Translated, it gives CASSLGGRLSEQYF.

The rearrangement uses TRBV11-2 and TRBJ1-5; tentative D call: TRBD1 (5 bases). V lost 5 bases to trimming and J lost 1 base, with 12 bases between them. Germline V gene sequence: CDR1 SGHAT, CDR2 FQNNGV. This CDR3 is built from 15 residues. The CDR3 protein is CASSPFAGSNQPQHF. CDR3 nucleotide sequence: TGTGCCAGCAGCCCGTTCGCAGGGAGCAATCAGCCCCAGCATTTT.

This chain links TRBV27 with TRBJ1-2; TRBD1 matches at 9 bases. This CDR3 region has 13 residues. Germline assignment: CDR1 MNHEY and CDR2 SMNVEV (reference sequence). V dropped 5 bases and J dropped 9; count of bases not matched to a gene: 7. This CDR3 is CASSPGTGNSYTF. The CDR3 DNA follows: TGTGCCAGCAGTCCCGGGACAGGGAATAGCTACACCTTC.

The chain is built from TRBV5-4 and TRBJ2-3; TRBD2 is a possible D gene (6 bases). V was clipped by 0 bases and J by 2 bases, with 7 bases between them. The germline V gene encodes CDR1 SGHNT and CDR2 YYREEE (reference sequence). The CDR3 totals 14 residues. DNA of the CDR3: TGTGCCAGCAGCTTGGCGGGAGCCACAGATACGCAGTATTTT. This translates into CASSLAGATDTQYF.

CDR3 sequence reads: CASSLWAGDFGDTQYF. CDR3 DNA: TGTGCCAGCAGTCTCTGGGCAGGGGATTTCGGAGATACGCAGTATTTT. J is TRBJ2-3 and V is TRBV27; weak D call: TRBD1 (6 bases). The CDR3 loop spans 16 amino acids. The V gene's germline CDR1 is MNHEY and CDR2 SMNVEV (reference sequence). The V and J ends lost 5 bases and 5 bases respectively, with 20 bases between them.

This chain's CDR3 is CASSLVISMDSQPQHF. The CDR3 region has the DNA TGTGCCAGCAGCTTAGTAATTTCTATGGACAGCCAGCCCCAGCATTTT. The chain joins TRBV7-8 to TRBJ1-5, with D possibly TRBD1 on 6 matching bases. Germline V gene data show CDR1 as SGHVS and CDR2 as FQNEAQ. Trimming removed 1 base at V and 7 bases at J, with 17 bases between. The CDR3 loop spans 16 amino acids.